The rows below give T cell receptor beta chains drawn from one sample of a study of T cells in Graves' hyperthyroidism and ophthalmopathy. One entry per CDR3 protein results from TCRdb running MiXCR on the multiplex PCR reads. In the table there are fewer than 700,000 distinct CDR3 sequences, roughly a sixth of which are singletons. The specimen sequenced was blood. The receptors come from a woman between 18 and 30 years old with Graves' ophthalmopathy. Both conserved end residues are part of each CDR3. A D gene is named only where the DNA matches it firmly. Clone size is stated in some rows and not others, as once, few, many or a class when expanded.

v_gene	abundance	j_gene	d_gene	len	CDR3aa	CDR3nt
TRBV7-9	.	TRBJ1-2	.	13	CASSMVGGRGYTF	TGTGCCAGCAGCATGGTTGGGGGGCGTGGCTACACCTTC
TRBV4-1	.	TRBJ2-1	.	14	CASSHSSGHNEQFF	TGCGCCAGCAGCCACTCATCGGGGCACAATGAGCAGTTCTTC
TRBV11-2	.	TRBJ1-2	.	13	CVSSPIANGGYTF	TGTGTCAGCAGCCCGATTGCGAATGGTGGCTACACCTTC
TRBV30	many	TRBJ1-6	.	14	CAWSVGRTNSPLHF	TGTGCCTGGAGCGTAGGACGGACTAATTCACCCCTCCACTTT
TRBV28	few	TRBJ1-1	.	12	CASRRTPREAFF	TGTGCCAGCAGGCGGACACCCCGTGAAGCTTTCTTT
TRBV9	.	TRBJ1-4	.	14	CASSGQATNEKLFF	TGTGCCAGCAGCGGACAAGCAACTAATGAAAAACTGTTTTTT
TRBV7-2	.	TRBJ1-5	.	15	CANSLVGGSNQPQHF	TGTGCCAACAGCTTAGTTGGGGGCAGCAATCAGCCCCAGCATTTT
TRBV3-1	many	TRBJ1-2	.	14	CASSPSTGGFGYTF	TGTGCCAGCAGTCCCTCCACCGGGGGGTTTGGCTACACCTTC
TRBV28	.	TRBJ1-2	.	15	CASSTPQGRNYGYTF	TGTGCCAGCAGTACACCTCAGGGCCGCAACTATGGCTACACCTTC
TRBV4-1	few	TRBJ1-3	.	16	CASSQVWQGGGNTIYF	TGCGCCAGCAGCCAAGTATGGCAGGGTGGTGGAAACACCATATATTTT
TRBV27	many	TRBJ2-7	.	13	CASSFGAPYEQYF	TGTGCCAGCAGTTTCGGAGCTCCCTACGAGCAGTACTTC
TRBV20-1	few	TRBJ1-2	TRBD1	14	CSARDGDRPYGYTF	TGCAGTGCTAGAGATGGGGACAGACCCTATGGCTACACCTTC
TRBV7-2	many	TRBJ2-7	.	16	CASSLESHSLSYEQYF	TGTGCCAGCAGCTTAGAATCCCACTCCCTATCCTACGAGCAGTACTTC
TRBV2	many	TRBJ2-1	.	14	CASSEEVRLIEQFF	TGTGCCAGCAGTGAAGAGGTACGTCTAATCGAGCAGTTCTTC
TRBV6-1	many	TRBJ1-1	.	13	CASIGVPDTEAFF	TGTGCCAGCATAGGGGTTCCCGACACTGAAGCTTTCTTT
TRBV6-5	.	TRBJ1-1	.	15	CASRGPGRGNTEAFF	TGTGCCAGCAGGGGACCGGGCCGAGGGAACACTGAAGCTTTCTTT
TRBV5-8	many	TRBJ2-3	.	13	CASSLTEVDTQYF	TGTGCCAGCAGCTTAACAGAGGTGGATACGCAGTATTTT
TRBV28	many	TRBJ1-5	.	15	CASSLSSKGPLPQHF	TGTGCCAGCAGTTTATCTTCGAAAGGTCCGCTACCCCAGCATTTT
TRBV7-9	many	TRBJ1-4	.	15	CASSLEQHGNEKLFF	TGTGCCAGCAGCTTAGAACAACACGGAAACGAAAAACTGTTTTTT
TRBV12-3/TRBV12-4	.	TRBJ1-1	TRBD1	12	CASKQGGTGAFF	TGTGCCAGCAAACAGGGGGGCACTGGAGCTTTCTTT
TRBV28	few	TRBJ2-1	.	15	CASSPTGSPYNEQFF	TGTGCCAGCAGTCCTACAGGGAGTCCCTACAATGAGCAGTTCTTC
TRBV2	many	TRBJ1-1	.	16	CASSDTRDAMNTEAFF	TGTGCCAGCAGTGATACCCGCGACGCTATGAACACTGAAGCTTTCTTT
TRBV4-2	.	TRBJ2-2	TRBD2	15	CASSQDAGGTGELFF	TGTGCCAGCAGCCAAGATGCGGGAGGGACCGGGGAGCTGTTTTTT
TRBV7-9	many	TRBJ2-3	TRBD2	16	CASSGGLARYTDTQYF	TGTGCCAGCAGCGGGGGACTAGCGAGATACACAGATACGCAGTATTTT
TRBV7-9	many	TRBJ1-1	.	13	CASTFQLATEAFF	TGTGCCAGCACCTTCCAACTGGCCACTGAAGCTTTCTTT
TRBV29-1	few	TRBJ2-3	TRBD2	16	CSVEASGRATTDTQYF	TGCAGCGTTGAGGCTAGCGGGAGGGCAACGACGGATACGCAGTATTTT
TRBV6-2/TRBV6-3	few	TRBJ2-2	TRBD2	22	CASSYPRLAGANPYMNTGELFF	TGTGCCAGCAGTTACCCCCGACTAGCGGGAGCGAATCCCTATATGAACACCGGGGAGCTGTTTTTT
TRBV7-2	many	TRBJ2-7	.	13	CASSLGQLREQYF	TGTGCCAGCAGCTTAGGGCAGCTGAGGGAGCAGTACTTC
TRBV11-3	many	TRBJ2-5	.	15	CASSLGRRSGETQYF	TGTGCCAGCAGCTTAGGTCGGCGGAGTGGGGAGACCCAGTACTTC
TRBV7-9	many	TRBJ2-7	TRBD1	18	CASSLARTGQKFSYEQYF	TGTGCCAGCAGCTTAGCGCGGACAGGGCAGAAATTCTCCTACGAGCAGTACTTC
TRBV28	.	TRBJ2-2	.	13	CASSSYNTGELFF	TGTGCCAGCAGTTCCTATAACACCGGGGAGCTGTTTTTT